Below are 15 T cell receptor beta chains sequenced from a single sample in a study of blood T cell repertoires in COVID-19. Measured with immunoSEQ multiplex PCR; TCRdb has only the in-frame clones, and not every one. Among roughly 200,000 clones listed, roughly nine tenths were seen once. Sequenced input: PBMCs or T cells enriched from blood (not recorded which). Receptors were obtained from a middle-aged woman in a cohort exposed to, infected with or recovered from COVID-19 (not recorded which).

This clone has a single count. V and J are TRBV9 and TRBJ2-1; TRBD2 might be the D (7 bases). Between the trimmed V and J ends, which lost 3 bases and 4 bases, there was a span of 14 bases. The CDR3 is 15 residues long. Germline V gives CDR1 SGDLS, CDR2 YYNGEE. The CDR3 DNA reads TGTGCCAGCAGCGCTAGGGGGGAGGGTTACAATGAGCAGTTCTTC. It specifies CASSARGEGYNEQFF. Full variable domain (rest looked up from reference TRBV9 and TRBJ2-1): DSGVTQTPKHLITATGQRVTLRCSPRSGDLSVYWYQQSLDQGLQFLIQYYNGEERAKGNILERFSAQQFPDLHSELNLSSLELGDSALYFCASSARGEGYNEQFFGPGTRLTVL.

The chain carries TRBV19 and TRBJ1-4, with D tentatively TRBD1 (5 bases). CDR1 and CDR2 from the germline V gene are LNHDA and SQIVND (reference sequence). This CDR3 spans 16 amino acids. V gave up 8 bases and J gave up 5 bases, with 21 bases separating them. The CDR3 DNA follows: TGTGCCAGTCGGGACGGCCCGGGGGGTATGAATGAAAAACTGTTTTTT. Its translation is CASRDGPGGMNEKLFF.

The chain uses TRBV27 and TRBJ1-4; D perhaps matches TRBD1 (6 bases). The germline V and J ends were trimmed by 3 bases and 0 bases, with 11 bases remaining between them. This CDR3 has 16 amino acids. In germline, CDR1 is MNHEY, CDR2 SMNVEV (reference sequence). The CDR3 nucleotides read TGTGCCAGCAGTTTCGGCAGGGGAGCAACTAATGAAAAACTGTTTTTT. This translates into CASSFGRGATNEKLFF.

This clone was seen a handful of times. J is TRBJ2-5 and V is TRBV4-1, with unresolved D. Germline-derived CDR1 and CDR2 are MGHRA and YSYEKL. Between the trimmed V and J ends, which lost 8 bases and 1 base, there was a span of 5 bases. This CDR3 region has 11 residues. The CDR3 coding sequence is TGCGCCAGCGGCGGCCAAGAGACCCAGTACTTC. Amino acids: CASGGQETQYF.

The J gene is TRBJ1-1, the V gene TRBV11-2; the D is unclear. V lost 2 bases, J lost 5 bases, and 12 bases lay in between. There are 14 residues in the CDR3. Per germline, CDR1 SGHAT and CDR2 FQNNGV. The DNA of the CDR3 is TGTGCCAGCAGCTTATACGGGGAATCTACTGAAGCTTTCTTT. Translating it yields CASSLYGESTEAFF.

The chain recombines TRBV7-9 with TRBJ1-5; 9 bases align to TRBD1. The CDR3 has 16 residues. The J segment lost 2 bases and the V segment lost 5 bases, leaving 7 bases of the junction unmatched. CDR1 and CDR2 from the germline V gene are SEHNR and FQNEAQ (reference sequence). For the CDR3, the DNA is TGTGCCAGCAGCAGGGACAGGGATGATGGCAATCAGCCCCAGCATTTT. It codes for CASSRDRDDGNQPQHF. Variable domain in full (rest from reference TRBV7-9 and TRBJ1-5): DTGVSQNPRHKITKRGQNVTFRCDPISEHNRLYWYRQTLGQGPEFLTYFQNEAQLEKSRLLSDRFSAERPKGSFSTLEIQRTEQGDSAMYLCASSRDRDDGNQPQHFGDGTRLSIL.

The chain carries TRBV5-6 and TRBJ2-1; D is unresolved. This CDR3 comprises 13 residues. Germline lookup yields CDR1 SGHDT and CDR2 YYEEEE. With 0 bases removed from V and 7 bases from J, the gap between germline ends came to 8 bases. As DNA, the CDR3 is TGTGCCAGCAGCTTGGGCAGGCTGAATGAGCAGTTCTTC. Protein: CASSLGRLNEQFF.

The chain links TRBV4-1 to TRBJ1-2, with 9 bases fitting TRBD1. This CDR3 has 15 amino acids. V shed 0 bases, J shed 5 bases, and the junction held 4 bases outside the gene matches. The V gene's germline CDR1 is MGHRA and CDR2 YSYEKL. The CDR3 spells CASSQDGTGQYGYTF. CDR3 DNA sequence: TGCGCCAGCAGCCAAGATGGGACAGGGCAATATGGCTACACCTTC.

This clone showed up just once. This rearrangement joins TRBV7-2 to TRBJ1-1, with D possibly matching TRBD1 (6 bases). This CDR3 contains 15 residues. V shed 1 base and J shed 4 bases, with 13 bases lying between them. Germline assignment: CDR1 SGHTA and CDR2 FQGNSA. The CDR3 DNA follows: TGTGCCAGCAGCTTAGACCAGGGGCGTCTCACTGAAGCTTTCTTT. Translated, it gives CASSLDQGRLTEAFF. Full variable domain (missing parts from reference TRBV7-2 and TRBJ1-1): GAGVSQSPSNKVTEKGKDVELRCDPISGHTALYWYRQSLGQGLEFLIYFQGNSAPDKSGLPSDRFSAERTGGSVSTLTIQRTQQEDSAVYLCASSLDQGRLTEAFFGQGTRLTVV.

This chain links TRBV28 with TRBJ1-5; 7 nucleotides align to TRBD1. The V segment lost 5 bases and the J segment 5 bases; nucleotides outside the gene matches: 9. The CDR3 has 15 residues. Per germline, CDR1 MDHEN and CDR2 SYDVKM. The CDR3 region has the DNA TGTGCCAGCAGTCCGGAGTGGACAGGTCATCAGCCCCAGCATTTT. Residues: CASSPEWTGHQPQHF.

The chain links TRBV9 to TRBJ2-1, with TRBD2 identical over 7 bases. CDR1 is SGDLS, CDR2 YYNGEE, per germline. Germline trimming cut 2 bases from V and 0 bases from J; bases unmatched to any gene: 2. There are 15 residues in the CDR3. The DNA of the CDR3 is TGTGCCAGCAGCGTGAGCGGGACCTCCTACAATGAGCAGTTCTTC. Translated: CASSVSGTSYNEQFF.

CDR3 in DNA: TGCGCCAGCAGCTTGAACCCCAGCGGACAGGGCGACTATGGCTACACCTTC. This translates into CASSLNPSGQGDYGYTF. The chain has TRBV5-1 and TRBJ1-2, with 8 positions matching TRBD1. After removal of 1 base from V and 3 bases from J, the junction contained 11 bases not matched to a gene. Germline V CDR1 and CDR2: SGHRS, YFSETQ. The CDR3 runs 17 residues.

This clone has only one observation. The chain uses TRBV6-6 and TRBJ2-1; TRBD2 aligns across 8 bases. The V gene's germline CDR1 is MNHNY and CDR2 SVGAGI (reference sequence). The CDR3 totals 15 residues. V shed 4 bases, J shed 0 bases, and the junction held 2 bases outside the gene matches. Here the CDR3 reads CASSFSGASYNEQFF. For the CDR3, the DNA is TGTGCCAGCAGTTTTAGCGGGGCCTCCTACAATGAGCAGTTCTTC.

The chain's CDR3 is CASGWGGTEAFF. The CDR3 DNA follows: TGTGCTAGTGGTTGGGGGGGGACTGAAGCTTTCTTT. This chain joins TRBV12-5 and TRBJ1-1; D perhaps matches TRBD1 (5 bases). Germline CDR1 is LGHNT and CDR2 is FRNRAP. The V end lost 4 bases, the J end lost 5 bases, and 8 bases lay between the germline ends. The CDR3 totals 12 residues.

This clone turned up a few times. CDR3 in DNA: TGCGCCAGCAGCTTGGCGGGGGTATACGAGCAGTACTTC. Translation: CASSLAGVYEQYF. The V gene is TRBV5-1, the J gene TRBJ2-7; tentative D call: TRBD2 (6 bases). V was clipped by 0 bases and J by 4 bases, with 8 bases between them. Germline CDR1 SGHRS, CDR2 YFSETQ. The CDR3 is made up of 13 amino acids.